These T cell receptor beta chains were read from a single sample in a study of T cell repertoires in cytomegalovirus infection. TCRdb re-called the reads through MiXCR, storing one row per CDR3 protein. In the table there are under 800,000 distinct CDR3 sequences, 20% to 25% of which are singletons. The sequencing sample was made of CD8+ T cells from PBMCs. The receptor set was obtained from a human donor in good health (CMV status not recorded). Some clones in this sample may be carry-over from other donors' samples. CDR3s include the opening cysteine and the closing phenylalanine or tryptophan. The D gene is left open where the match is weak.

TRBJ2-1	TRBV25-1	.	CASSTGWNAYNEQFF
TRBJ1-1	TRBV4-3	.	CASSQDHGRGSEAFF
TRBJ2-6	TRBV20-1	.	CSATGRISGANVLTF
TRBJ2-7	TRBV7-9	TRBD1	CASSPASGTGIREQYF
TRBJ2-3	TRBV14	.	CASSPFPIDTKGTDTQYF
TRBJ2-1	TRBV5-5	.	CASSGGGSEQFF
TRBJ1-6	TRBV20-1	.	CSARGRQARYPLHF
TRBJ2-2	TRBV25-1	.	CASSNLAGELFF
TRBJ1-1	TRBV19	.	CASSMLAYGTEAFF
TRBJ2-3	TRBV18	.	CASSRGAPGTDTQYF
TRBJ1-1	TRBV4-3	.	CASSQGSGGGTEAFF
TRBJ2-2	TRBV20-1	TRBD1	CSAQPWTGESAGELFF
TRBJ2-1	TRBV6-8	.	CASSLQDFYNEQFF
TRBJ1-1	TRBV6-4	TRBD1	CASSPTGRQLEAFF
TRBJ1-2	TRBV29-1	.	CSVVPSTNYGYTF
TRBJ2-3	TRBV7-3	TRBD2	CASSLIAGGPDTQYF
TRBJ2-5	TRBV29-1	.	CSVDSGLGKTQYF
TRBJ2-2	TRBV20-1	.	CSARDQRTSNTGELFF
TRBJ2-7	TRBV2	.	CASTVTPYEQYF
TRBJ2-1	TRBV7-6	.	CASSLKVRHNEQFF
TRBJ1-1	TRBV5-1	.	CASSLRQHTEAFF
TRBJ2-1	TRBV7-2	.	CASSLVLREQFF
TRBJ1-1	TRBV7-9	TRBD1	CASSFIKTGDTEAFF
TRBJ1-2	TRBV2	.	CASKGNLYGYTF
TRBJ2-7	TRBV12-3/TRBV12-4	.	CASSFPGPSYEQYF
TRBJ2-5	TRBV6-6	.	CASATFKLANRDQETQYF
TRBJ1-6	TRBV14	.	CASSQAVGEYNSPLHF
TRBJ2-1	TRBV25-1	.	CASSEYSQGPSSYNEQFF
TRBJ2-7	TRBV7-2	.	CASSLWGAYEQYF
TRBJ2-1	TRBV2	TRBD2	CASSESVSSGGSYNEQFF
TRBJ2-3	TRBV2	.	CASGTFTPDTQYF
TRBJ1-1	TRBV5-6	.	CASSPGWYTEAFF
TRBJ1-1	TRBV27	.	CASKLQQGRDTEAFF
TRBJ1-2	TRBV5-6	TRBD1	CASSSGQRAYYGYTF
TRBJ2-1	TRBV5-1	.	CASSLAGLVGNEQFF
TRBJ1-5	TRBV20-1	.	CSASKGQPQHF
TRBJ2-1	TRBV5-4	.	CASSTDSNYNEQFF
TRBJ2-2	TRBV6-1	TRBD1	CASSEATSLGGWETGELFF
TRBJ1-2	TRBV14	.	CASSQEAQFIYGYTF
TRBJ2-5	TRBV7-9	.	CASSFDGQETQYF
TRBJ2-1	TRBV6-5	TRBD2	CASSWTRRGISYNEQFF
TRBJ1-4	TRBV6-5	.	CASSLTGKEKLFF
TRBJ1-1	TRBV28	.	CASSLPLGGGWPLDTEAFF
TRBJ1-1	TRBV4-1	.	CASSQYLWDTEAFF
TRBJ1-2	TRBV7-9	.	CASTLQSEEKGYTF
TRBJ2-1	TRBV24-1	.	CATSDPGSAHYEQFF
TRBJ2-5	TRBV7-8	TRBD2	CASSFPGTSGGETQYF
TRBJ2-1	TRBV4-1	TRBD1	CTSSQGTGGGNEQFF
TRBJ2-4	TRBV7-9	TRBD2	CASSFGGERNIQYF
TRBJ2-3	TRBV7-2	.	CASSLWTKADTQYF
TRBJ1-1	TRBV10-1	.	CASSEDRRTEAFF